This T cell receptor (beta chain) was sequenced in a study of OX40 agonist ivuxolimab in advanced cancers. Study details: An agonistic anti-OX40 (CD134) antibody, ivuxolimab, was used to treat the patients. Prior anti-PD-1, anti-PD-L1 or anti-CTLA-4 therapy was allowed; 30% to 40% had some.

Anyone with autoimmune disease history or systemic immunosuppression was excluded. As for this clone: The antigen is not known.

The method was immunoSEQ multiplex PCR; TCRdb's version includes in-frame clones alone and lacks a portion of them. Of approximately 69,000 clones listed, around 89% were seen once; the top ten hold more than 9%. Study-level findings and limits: It was also the case that some nonresponders had low normalized T-cell clonal expansion.

CDR3 length equals 15 residues. V shed 3 bases, J shed 2 bases, and the junction held 4 bases outside the gene matches. Germline loops: CDR1 LNHNV, CDR2 YYDKDF (reference sequence). This chain connects TRBV15 to TRBJ2-7, with 10 bases aligning to TRBD2. This TCR was recovered from an adult with an advanced solid tumor such as melanoma, head and neck, liver or kidney cancer. Sequencing was performed on CD4+ or CD8+ T cells sorted from blood, taken in a trial of the OX40 agonist ivuxolimab. The CDR3 here is CATSRGTSATYEQYF. The DNA for the CDR3 is TGTGCCACCAGCAGGGGGACTAGCGCTACCTACGAGCAGTACTTC.